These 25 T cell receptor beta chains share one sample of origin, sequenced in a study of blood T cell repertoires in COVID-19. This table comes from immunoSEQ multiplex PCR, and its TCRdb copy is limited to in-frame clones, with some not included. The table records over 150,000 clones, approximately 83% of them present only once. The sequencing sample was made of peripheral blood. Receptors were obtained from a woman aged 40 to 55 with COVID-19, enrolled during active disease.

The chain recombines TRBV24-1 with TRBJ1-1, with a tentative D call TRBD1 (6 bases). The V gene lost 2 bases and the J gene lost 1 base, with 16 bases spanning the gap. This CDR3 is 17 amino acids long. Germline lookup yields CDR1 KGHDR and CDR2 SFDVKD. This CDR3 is CATSDWGRGGRNTEAFF. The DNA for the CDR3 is TGTGCCACCAGTGATTGGGGCAGGGGAGGGAGGAACACTGAAGCTTTCTTT.

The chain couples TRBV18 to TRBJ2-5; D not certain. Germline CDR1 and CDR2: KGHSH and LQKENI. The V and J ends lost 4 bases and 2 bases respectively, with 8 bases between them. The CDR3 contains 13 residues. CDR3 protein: CASSRGQQETQYF. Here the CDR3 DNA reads TGTGCCAGCTCACGTGGGCAGCAAGAGACCCAGTACTTC.

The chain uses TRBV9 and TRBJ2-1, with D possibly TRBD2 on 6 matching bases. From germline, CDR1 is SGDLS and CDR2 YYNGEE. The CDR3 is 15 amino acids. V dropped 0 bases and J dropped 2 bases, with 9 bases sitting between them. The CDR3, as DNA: TGTGCCAGCAGCGTAGAGGGCGGGACCTACAATGAGCAGTTCTTC. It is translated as CASSVEGGTYNEQFF.

Here the CDR3 reads CASGEDGDYEQYF. The CDR3 DNA reads as TGTGCTAGTGGAGAGGACGGGGACTACGAGCAGTACTTC. The chain combines TRBV12-5 with TRBJ2-7; TRBD2 is a possible D gene (5 bases). Germline V gene lookup returns CDR1 LGHNT and CDR2 FRNRAP. Trimming cost V 6 bases and J 3 bases, with 12 bases left between them. This CDR3 contains 13 residues. The variable domain in full, completed from reference TRBV12-5 and TRBJ2-7, reads DARVTQTPRHKVTEMGQEVTMRCQPILGHNTVFWYRQTMMQGLELLAYFRNRAPLDDSGMPKDRFSAEMPDATLATLKIQPSEPRDSAVYFCASGEDGDYEQYFGPGTRLTVT.

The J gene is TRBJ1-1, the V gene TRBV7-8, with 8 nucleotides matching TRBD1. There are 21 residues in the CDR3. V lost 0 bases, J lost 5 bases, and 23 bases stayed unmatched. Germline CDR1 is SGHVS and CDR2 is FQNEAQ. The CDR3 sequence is CASSLAASLINQGARRTEAFF. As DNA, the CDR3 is TGTGCCAGCAGCTTAGCGGCCTCACTTATTAATCAGGGGGCCCGGAGGACTGAAGCTTTCTTT.

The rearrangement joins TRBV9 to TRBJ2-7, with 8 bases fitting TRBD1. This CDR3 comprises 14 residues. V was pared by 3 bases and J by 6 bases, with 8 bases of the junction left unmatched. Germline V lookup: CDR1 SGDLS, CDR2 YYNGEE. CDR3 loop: CASSGAAGGGEQYF. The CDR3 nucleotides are TGTGCCAGCAGCGGGGCCGCAGGGGGCGGCGAGCAGTACTTC.

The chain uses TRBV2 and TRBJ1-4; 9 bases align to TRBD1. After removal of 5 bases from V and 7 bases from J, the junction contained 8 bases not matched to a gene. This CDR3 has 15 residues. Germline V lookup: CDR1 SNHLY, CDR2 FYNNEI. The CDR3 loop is CASSLTGGEIEKLFF. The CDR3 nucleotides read TGTGCCAGCAGTTTGACAGGGGGAGAGATTGAAAAACTGTTTTTT.

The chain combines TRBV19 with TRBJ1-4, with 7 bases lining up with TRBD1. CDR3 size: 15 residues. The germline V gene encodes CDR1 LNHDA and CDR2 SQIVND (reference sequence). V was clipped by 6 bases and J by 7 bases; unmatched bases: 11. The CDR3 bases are TGTGCCAGTAGAGAAAACAGGGGAAGGGGTGAAAAACTGTTTTTT. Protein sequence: CASRENRGRGEKLFF.

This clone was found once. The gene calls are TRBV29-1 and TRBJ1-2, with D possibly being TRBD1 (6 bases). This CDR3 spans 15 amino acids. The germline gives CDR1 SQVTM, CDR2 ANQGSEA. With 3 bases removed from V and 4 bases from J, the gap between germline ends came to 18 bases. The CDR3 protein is CSVDMAGGPFYGYTF. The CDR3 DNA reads TGCAGCGTTGATATGGCGGGGGGGCCCTTCTATGGCTACACCTTC.

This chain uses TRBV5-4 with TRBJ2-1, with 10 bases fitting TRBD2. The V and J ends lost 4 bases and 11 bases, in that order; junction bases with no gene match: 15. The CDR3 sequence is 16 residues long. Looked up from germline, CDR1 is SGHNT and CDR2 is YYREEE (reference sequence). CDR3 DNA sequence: TGTGCCAGCAGCACCCCAGGAAGCGGGGGGGGGAGCCAGCAGTTCTTC. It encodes CASSTPGSGGGSQQFF.

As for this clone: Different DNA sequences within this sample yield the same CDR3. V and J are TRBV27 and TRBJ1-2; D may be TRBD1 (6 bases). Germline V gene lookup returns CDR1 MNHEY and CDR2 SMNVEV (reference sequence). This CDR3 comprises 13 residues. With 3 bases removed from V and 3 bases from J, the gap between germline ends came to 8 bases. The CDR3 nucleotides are TGTGCCAGCAGTTTCCAGGGGTACTATGGCTACACCTTC. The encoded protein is CASSFQGYYGYTF.

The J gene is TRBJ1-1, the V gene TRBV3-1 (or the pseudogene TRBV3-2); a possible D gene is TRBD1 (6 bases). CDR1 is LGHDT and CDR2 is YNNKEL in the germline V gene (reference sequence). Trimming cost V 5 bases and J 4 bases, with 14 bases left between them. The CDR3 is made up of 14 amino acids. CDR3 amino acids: CASSSRTVTTEAFF. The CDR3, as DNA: TGTGCCAGCAGCTCTCGGACAGTCACCACTGAAGCTTTCTTT.

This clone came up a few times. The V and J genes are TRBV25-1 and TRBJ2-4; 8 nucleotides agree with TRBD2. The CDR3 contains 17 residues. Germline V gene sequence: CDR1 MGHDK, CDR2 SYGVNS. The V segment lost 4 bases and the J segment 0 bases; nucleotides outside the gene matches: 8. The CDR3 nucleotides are TGTGCCAGCAGTGCGAGCGTTAGCGGGATAGCCAAAAACATTCAGTACTTC. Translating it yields CASSASVSGIAKNIQYF.

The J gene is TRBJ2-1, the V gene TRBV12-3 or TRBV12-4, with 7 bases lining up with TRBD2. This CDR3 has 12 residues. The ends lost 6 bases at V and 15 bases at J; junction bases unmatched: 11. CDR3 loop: CASRGSGADRFF. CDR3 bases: TGTGCCAGCAGGGGGAGCGGGGCCGACCGGTTCTTC.

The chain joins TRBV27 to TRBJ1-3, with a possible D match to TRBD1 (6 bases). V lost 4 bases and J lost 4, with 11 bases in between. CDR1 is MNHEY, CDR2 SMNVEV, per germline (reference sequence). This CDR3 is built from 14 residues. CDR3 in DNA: TGTGCCAGCAGTTCATGGCAGGGGGGAAACACCATATATTTT. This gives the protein CASSSWQGGNTIYF.

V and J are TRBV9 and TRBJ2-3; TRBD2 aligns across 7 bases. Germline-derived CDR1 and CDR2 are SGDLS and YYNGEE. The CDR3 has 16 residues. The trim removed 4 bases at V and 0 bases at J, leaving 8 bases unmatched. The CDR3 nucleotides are TGTGCCAGCAGCCCGAGGGGAGGGTCTAGCACAGATACGCAGTATTTT. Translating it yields CASSPRGGSSTDTQYF.

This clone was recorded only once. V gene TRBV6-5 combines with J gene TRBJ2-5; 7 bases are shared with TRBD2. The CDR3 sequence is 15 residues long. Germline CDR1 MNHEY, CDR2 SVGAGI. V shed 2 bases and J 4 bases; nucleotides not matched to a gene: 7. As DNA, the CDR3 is TGTGCCAGCAGTTACGGTGGGGGGGAGGGAGAGACCCAGTACTTC. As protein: CASSYGGGEGETQYF.

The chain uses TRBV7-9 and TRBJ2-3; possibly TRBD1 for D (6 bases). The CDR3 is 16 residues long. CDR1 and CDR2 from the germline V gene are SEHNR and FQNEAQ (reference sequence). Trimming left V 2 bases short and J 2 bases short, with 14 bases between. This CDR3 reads CASSLRLGGDTDTQYF. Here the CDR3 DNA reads TGTGCCAGCAGCTTACGGCTAGGGGGAGACACAGATACGCAGTATTTT.

As DNA, the CDR3 is TGTGCCAGCAGCTCCCGGACAGGAGCCTCTGGAAACACCATATATTTT. This gives the protein CASSSRTGASGNTIYF. V gene TRBV9 combines with J gene TRBJ1-3; TRBD1 agrees at 7 bases. With 4 bases clipped from V and 0 bases from J, the junction kept 7 bases outside the gene matches. The length of the CDR3 is 16 residues. Germline V gives CDR1 SGDLS, CDR2 YYNGEE.

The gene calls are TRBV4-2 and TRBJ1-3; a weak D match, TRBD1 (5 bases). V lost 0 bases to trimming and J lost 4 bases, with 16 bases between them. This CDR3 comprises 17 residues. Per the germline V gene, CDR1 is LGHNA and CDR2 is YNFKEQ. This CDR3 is CASSQDPVLGGGNTIYF. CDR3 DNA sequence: TGTGCCAGCAGCCAAGATCCGGTTCTGGGGGGGGGAAACACCATATATTTT.

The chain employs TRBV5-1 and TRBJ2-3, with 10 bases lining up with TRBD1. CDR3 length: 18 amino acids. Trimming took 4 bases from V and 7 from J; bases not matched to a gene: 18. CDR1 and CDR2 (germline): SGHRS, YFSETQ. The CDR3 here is CASSTGGFRQGALNTQYF. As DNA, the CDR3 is TGCGCCAGCAGCACCGGGGGATTTCGACAGGGGGCTTTAAATACGCAGTATTTT.

The CDR3 DNA is TGTGCCAGCAGTTACTCCCAGGGGCGCATTTCGATGGGAGCTTTCTTT. Its translation: CASSYSQGRISMGAFF. The rearrangement links TRBV6-5 to TRBJ1-1; weak D call: TRBD1 (6 bases). Trimming removed 0 bases from V and 10 bases from J, with 21 bases in between. Germline V CDR1 and CDR2: MNHEY, SVGAGI. The CDR3 runs 16 residues.

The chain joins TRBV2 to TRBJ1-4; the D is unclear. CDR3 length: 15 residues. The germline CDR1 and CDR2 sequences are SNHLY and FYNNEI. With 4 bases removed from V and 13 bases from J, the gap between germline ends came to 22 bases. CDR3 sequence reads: CASSAPVGLYEGLFF. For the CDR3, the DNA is TGTGCCAGCAGTGCCCCTGTTGGCCTTTATGAGGGACTGTTTTTT. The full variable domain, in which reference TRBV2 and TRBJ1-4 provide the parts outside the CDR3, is EPEVTQTPSHQVTQMGQEVILRCVPISNHLYFYWYRQILGQKVEFLVSFYNNEISEKSEIFDDQFSVERPDGSNFTLKIRSTKLEDSAMYFCASSAPVGLYEGLFFGSGTQLSVL.

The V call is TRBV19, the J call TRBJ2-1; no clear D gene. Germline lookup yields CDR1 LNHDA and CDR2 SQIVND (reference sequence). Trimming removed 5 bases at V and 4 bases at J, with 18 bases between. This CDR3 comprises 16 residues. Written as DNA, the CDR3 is TGTGCCAGTAGTTTACTTAGCATGACGGAATACAATGAGCAGTTCTTC. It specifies CASSLLSMTEYNEQFF. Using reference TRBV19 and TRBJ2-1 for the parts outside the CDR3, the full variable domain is DGGITQSPKYLFRKEGQNVTLSCEQNLNHDAMYWYRQDPGQGLRLIYYSQIVNDFQKGDIAEGYSVSREKKESFPLTVTSAQKNPTAFYLCASSLLSMTEYNEQFFGPGTRLTVL.

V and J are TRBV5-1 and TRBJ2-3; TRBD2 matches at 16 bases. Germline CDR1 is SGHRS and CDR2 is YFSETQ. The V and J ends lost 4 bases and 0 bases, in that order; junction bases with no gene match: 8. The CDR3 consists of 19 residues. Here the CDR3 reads CASSPTGTSGRGSTDTQYF. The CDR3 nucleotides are TGCGCCAGCAGCCCGACCGGGACTAGCGGGAGGGGGAGCACAGATACGCAGTATTTT.